Presented here are 24 T cell receptor beta chains from one specimen sequenced in a study of T cells after yellow fever vaccination. MiXCR, applied by TCRdb to the 5' RACE reads, yields one record per CDR3 protein. Found here are around 73,000 distinct CDR3 sequences, almost 8% of them singletons; the top ten hold around 38%. Sequenced here: CD8+ T cells sorted from PBMCs, sampled on the day of the yellow fever booster vaccination. The origin of the receptors is a man younger than 45 who received the YFV17D yellow fever vaccine.

Many counts were recorded for this clonotype. The rearrangement joins TRBV27 to TRBJ2-1, with 7 bases fitting TRBD2. V gave up 2 bases and J gave up 4 bases; unmatched junction bases: 5. This CDR3 is 15 amino acids long. Germline assignment: CDR1 MNHEY and CDR2 SMNVEV (reference sequence). CDR3 nucleotide sequence: TGTGCCAGCAGTTTAGAGGCTAGCGGTTACAATGAGCAGTTCTTC. It codes for CASSLEASGYNEQFF.

This clonotype was seen more than once but under ten times. This chain connects TRBV7-9 to TRBJ2-7; no reliable D call. The CDR3 loop spans 13 amino acids. The germline V gene encodes CDR1 SEHNR and CDR2 FQNEAQ (reference sequence). V shed 6 bases and J shed 4 bases, with 13 bases lying between them. Here the CDR3 reads CASRGRGLYEQYF. CDR3 bases: TGTGCCAGCAGAGGCAGAGGTCTTTACGAGCAGTACTTC.

In its sample, this clonotype was seen a few times. V gene TRBV5-6 combines with J gene TRBJ2-7; D is unresolved. The CDR3 totals 11 residues. Germline V gives CDR1 SGHDT, CDR2 YYEEEE. Trimming shortened V by 0 bases and J by 10 bases, and 8 bases separated the two germline ends. The CDR3 is CASSLGHHQYF. In nucleotides, the CDR3 is TGTGCCAGCAGCTTGGGACATCACCAGTACTTC.

The chain is built from TRBV12-5 and TRBJ1-1; 7 bases align to TRBD1. CDR1 is LGHNT, CDR2 FRNRAP, per germline. CDR3 length: 15 residues. V shed 5 bases, J shed 1 base, and the junction held 7 bases outside the gene matches. The CDR3 DNA sequence: TGTGCTAGTGGTCCACGGGACAGCCGGAACACTGAAGCTTTCTTT. Its protein is CASGPRDSRNTEAFF.

Concerning this clonotype itself: This may arise from a read error, as a much more abundant clone is one base away. The V and J genes are TRBV7-2 and TRBJ2-1, with 10 bases aligning to TRBD1. The CDR3 totals 16 residues. Per germline, CDR1 SGHTA and CDR2 FQGNSA. After removal of 1 base from V and 8 bases from J, the junction contained 8 bases not matched to a gene. The CDR3 protein is CASSLDTRDRGHEQFF. CDR3 bases: TGTGCCAGCAGCTTAGACACCCGGGACAGGGGCCATGAGCAGTTCTTC.

This clonotype was observed a handful of times. V is TRBV24-1 and J is TRBJ2-1, with D possibly TRBD1 on 7 matching bases. Trimming took off 5 bases at V and 7 bases at J, with 20 bases between the two ends. The CDR3 extends over 16 amino acids. Germline-derived CDR1 and CDR2 are KGHDR and SFDVKD. Written as DNA, the CDR3 is TGTGCCACCAGTGCAAGACAGGGAGGATTACCAAATGAGCAGTTCTTC. Protein product: CATSARQGGLPNEQFF.

This clonotype was recorded many times. Germline is not matched at one junction end, which may reflect a read error. V gene TRBV12-3 or TRBV12-4 combines with J gene TRBJ1-3; possibly TRBD1 for D (6 bases). The CDR3 spans 11 residues. The DNA for the CDR3 is TGTGCCAGCAGTTCAACCATACAGGGCGAGTTT. This sequence encodes CASSSTIQGEF.

V usage is TRBV4-1 and J usage is TRBJ2-7; 7 bases match TRBD1. The ends lost 1 base at V and 2 bases at J; junction bases unmatched: 5. The CDR3 sequence is 15 residues long. The germline CDR1 and CDR2 sequences are MGHRA and YSYEKL. This chain's CDR3 is CASSQANDRAYEQYF. In DNA, the CDR3 is TGCGCCAGCAGCCAAGCCAATGACAGGGCCTACGAGCAGTACTTC.

This clonotype has a handful of counts. V gene TRBV7-9 combines with J gene TRBJ1-5; 10 bases align to TRBD1. J was trimmed by 7 bases and V by 5 bases; bases with no gene match: 8. The CDR3 extends over 15 amino acids. Germline CDR1 reads SEHNR; CDR2 reads FQNEAQ (reference sequence). CDR3 residues: CASSPPGQGRQPQHF. Here the CDR3 DNA reads TGTGCCAGCAGCCCCCCGGGACAGGGGAGGCAGCCCCAGCATTTT.

CDR3 sequence: CAIGAGTLFTDTQYF. Written as DNA, the CDR3 is TGTGCCATCGGGGCTGGTACCTTATTCACAGATACGCAGTATTTT. The chain links TRBV10-3 to TRBJ2-3, with D perhaps TRBD1 (5 bases). The germline CDR1 and CDR2 sequences are ENHRY and SYGVKD. V lost 8 bases and J lost 2, with 17 bases in between. The CDR3 consists of 15 residues.

This clonotype was observed a few times. CDR3 nucleotides: TGTGCCAGCAGCAGCGGGAGCTCGGCAGTCGAGCAGTACTTC. This codes for CASSSGSSAVEQYF. The chain recombines TRBV7-6 with TRBJ2-7, with TRBD2 matching 8 bases. After removal of 5 bases from V and 6 bases from J, the junction contained 9 bases not matched to a gene. The length of the CDR3 is 14 residues. Germline CDR1 is SGHVS and CDR2 is FNYEAQ.

In this sample, this clonotype turned up a few times. The V call is TRBV20-1, the J call TRBJ1-2; maybe TRBD1 (5 bases). Germline V gene sequence: CDR1 DFQATT, CDR2 SNEGSKA (reference sequence). V was pared by 6 bases and J by 8 bases, with 13 bases between. This CDR3 is 11 amino acids long. The CDR3 DNA follows: TGCAGTGCCAGCTGGGGGGAGGGCTACACCTTC. Amino acids: CSASWGEGYTF.

There are a few counts of this clonotype. This chain joins TRBV25-1 and TRBJ2-1; 10 bases are shared with TRBD1. Per germline, CDR1 MGHDK and CDR2 SYGVNS. V lost 3 bases and J lost 13; bases outside the gene matches: 9. There are 14 residues in the CDR3. The CDR3 here is CASSDGDRGIQQFF. CDR3 nucleotides: TGTGCCAGCAGTGATGGGGACAGGGGAATCCAACAGTTCTTC. The whole variable domain, remainder taken from reference TRBV25-1 and TRBJ2-1, is EADIYQTPRYLVIGTGKKITLECSQTMGHDKMYWYQQDPGMELHLIHYSYGVNSTEKGDLSSESTVSRIRTEHFPLTLESARPSHTSQYLCASSDGDRGIQQFFGPGTRLTVL.

This clonotype has more than one count but fewer than ten. The chain carries TRBV25-1 and TRBJ2-1; TRBD1 matches at 8 bases. The CDR3 is made up of 14 amino acids. Losses at the gene ends were 9 bases for V and 4 bases for J; bases not matched to a gene: 8. Germline V gene sequence: CDR1 MGHDK, CDR2 SYGVNS. CDR3 in amino acids: CASTGQGWYNEQFF. In DNA form, the CDR3 reads TGTGCCAGTACAGGACAGGGCTGGTACAATGAGCAGTTCTTC.

In this sample, this clonotype turned up a few times. The chain combines TRBV20-1 with TRBJ2-7, with TRBD1 matching 8 bases. The CDR3 has 13 residues. Germline CDR1 reads DFQATT; CDR2 reads SNEGSKA (reference sequence). J lost 7 bases, V lost 6 bases, and 11 bases had no gene match. CDR3 residues: CSAPRTGPREQYF. DNA for the CDR3: TGCAGTGCGCCTCGGACAGGGCCGAGAGAGCAGTACTTC.

This clonotype was seen a handful of times. This chain connects TRBV7-2 to TRBJ2-1; D is ambiguous. Germline V gene sequence: CDR1 SGHTA, CDR2 FQGNSA. The CDR3 contains 14 residues. V was clipped by 3 bases and J by 8 bases, with 14 bases between them. For the CDR3, the DNA is TGTGCCAGCAGCTTGGTTCTAGGTGTCGATGAGCAGTTCTTC. Its protein is CASSLVLGVDEQFF.

This clonotype was counted ten times or more. The chain uses TRBV9 and TRBJ2-2; TRBD2 aligns across 7 bases. CDR1 SGDLS and CDR2 YYNGEE come from the germline V gene. V shed 4 bases, J shed 1 base, and the junction held 4 bases outside the gene matches. This CDR3 contains 15 residues. DNA of the CDR3: TGTGCCAGCAGCCTCGGCGGGGGGAACACCGGGGAGCTGTTTTTT. Translated, it gives CASSLGGGNTGELFF. Supplemented by reference TRBV9 and TRBJ2-2, the full variable domain reads DSGVTQTPKHLITATGQRVTLRCSPRSGDLSVYWYQQSLDQGLQFLIQYYNGEERAKGNILERFSAQQFPDLHSELNLSSLELGDSALYFCASSLGGGNTGELFFGEGSRLTVL.

The chain is built from TRBV7-9 and TRBJ2-7, with D possibly being TRBD1 or TRBD2 (5 bases each). CDR3 length: 13 amino acids. Trimming shortened V by 2 bases and J by 4 bases, and 9 bases separated the two germline ends. CDR1 SEHNR and CDR2 FQNEAQ come from the germline V gene (reference sequence). CDR3 DNA sequence: TGTGCCAGCAGCTTACAGGGCGGGTACGAGCAGTACTTC. Translated, it gives CASSLQGGYEQYF. The full variable domain, with the rest looked up from reference TRBV7-9 and TRBJ2-7, is DTGVSQNPRHKITKRGQNVTFRCDPISEHNRLYWYRQTLGQGPEFLTYFQNEAQLEKSRLLSDRFSAERPKGSFSTLEIQRTEQGDSAMYLCASSLQGGYEQYFGPGTRLTVT.

This clonotype was seen repeatedly, ten times or more. The chain uses TRBV14 and TRBJ2-1; D is possibly TRBD2 (6 bases). The V end was cut by 0 bases, the J end by 5 bases, with 14 bases between. This CDR3 contains 16 residues. Germline V gene lookup returns CDR1 SGHDN and CDR2 FVKESK. Written as DNA, the CDR3 is TGTGCCAGCAGCCAAGATCAACTAGCTTCCCACAATGAGCAGTTCTTC. This translates into CASSQDQLASHNEQFF.

This clonotype has only a few counts. The V gene is TRBV25-1, the J gene TRBJ2-5, with a weak D call TRBD1 (5 bases). Germline V gene sequence: CDR1 MGHDK, CDR2 SYGVNS. The CDR3 has 15 residues. V lost 5 bases, J lost 6 bases, and 19 bases lay in between. The CDR3 reads CASSPRSLGAQTQYF. In DNA, the CDR3 is TGTGCCAGCAGTCCCAGAAGTCTAGGGGCTCAGACCCAGTACTTC.

The chain couples TRBV30 to TRBJ1-1; no definite D call. Germline V gene data show CDR1 as GTSNPN and CDR2 as SVGIG (reference sequence). The CDR3 runs 14 residues. V gave up 3 bases and J gave up 1 base, with 12 bases separating them. DNA for the CDR3: TGTGCCTGGAGCCCCACGGGATGGAACACTGAAGCTTTCTTT. Translation gives CAWSPTGWNTEAFF.

This clonotype was found a few times. The chain carries TRBV4-3 and TRBJ1-6; no firm D call. V lost 1 base and J lost 9, with 4 bases in between. The germline V gene has CDR1 LGHNA and CDR2 YSLEER. The CDR3 length is 12 residues. The CDR3 spells CASSQGVSPLHF. CDR3 nucleotides: TGCGCCAGCAGCCAAGGGGTTTCACCCCTCCACTTT.

This clonotype was seen repeatedly, ten times or more. The chain uses TRBV7-9 and TRBJ2-1; 7 nucleotides agree with TRBD2. V was pared by 10 bases and J by 4 bases, with 19 bases of the junction left unmatched. The CDR3 is 17 amino acids. Germline assignment: CDR1 SEHNR and CDR2 FQNEAQ (reference sequence). CDR3 loop: CATERDATHTLYNEQFF. In nucleotides, the CDR3 is TGTGCCACCGAGCGGGATGCAACACACACCTTATACAATGAGCAGTTCTTC.

The genes are TRBV20-1 and TRBJ2-3; 7 bases match TRBD1. There are 15 residues in the CDR3. J lost 3 bases, V lost 6 bases, and 12 bases had no gene match. The germline V gene has CDR1 DFQATT and CDR2 SNEGSKA (reference sequence). CDR3 loop: CSAPLDRDRTDTQYF. The CDR3 nucleotides are TGCAGTGCCCCCCTCGACAGGGATCGGACAGATACGCAGTATTTT.